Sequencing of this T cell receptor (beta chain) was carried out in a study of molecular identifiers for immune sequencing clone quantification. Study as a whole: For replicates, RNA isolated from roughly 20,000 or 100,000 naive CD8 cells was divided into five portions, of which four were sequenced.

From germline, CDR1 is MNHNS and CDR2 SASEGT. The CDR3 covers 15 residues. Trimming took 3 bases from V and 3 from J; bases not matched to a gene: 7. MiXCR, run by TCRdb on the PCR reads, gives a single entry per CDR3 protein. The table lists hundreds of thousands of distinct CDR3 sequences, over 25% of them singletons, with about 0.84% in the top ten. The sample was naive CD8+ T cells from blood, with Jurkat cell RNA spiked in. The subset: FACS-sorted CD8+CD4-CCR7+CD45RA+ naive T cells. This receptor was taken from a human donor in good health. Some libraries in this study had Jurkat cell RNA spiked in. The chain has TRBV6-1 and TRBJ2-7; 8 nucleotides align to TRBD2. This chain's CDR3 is CASSEIAGTHYEQYF. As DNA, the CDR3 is TGTGCCAGCAGTGAGATAGCGGGGACCCACTACGAGCAGTACTTC.